This T cell receptor (beta chain) was obtained from a study of metastatic and nonmetastatic thyroid tumors (dated by TCRdb to 2020 to 2021). About the full investigation: For patients with malignant and with benign thyroid disease, the researchers compared repertoires between peripheral blood samples and tumor or nodule tissue samples.

CDR1 and CDR2, looked up from the germline V gene (reference sequence), are PRHDT and FYEKMQ. From the cysteine up to the phenylalanine, the CDR3 has a length of 16 residues. This entry keeps only the CDR3 DNA: 48 bases, framed from base 1. Ends trimmed: V by 4 bases, J by 5 bases; bases unmatched to a gene: 13. Details on this clone: What this receptor recognizes is not known. Per-nucleotide qualities are absent, and no much larger clonotype sits a single base away.

No treatment had been received by any patient before thyroid surgery. Using T-cell receptor beta sequencing, the researchers looked back retrospectively at clinical samples from patients, gathered between about 2011 and 2019. Beyond this particular receptor, the publication reports: TCR beta diversity was reported as significantly higher in malignant tumors than in benign nodules, in both blood and tumor samples.

The library came from PCR. TCRdb lists the instrument as Illumina HiSeq 4000. The TCR beta-chain CDR3 region of each patient was profiled by high-throughput sequencing. The original pipeline was this. CDR3 differences across clinicopathological groups were used to build a classifier for discriminating distant-metastatic papillary thyroid cancer patients. To measure repertoire diversity the researchers used the Shannon index, while the Morisita-Horn index served to gauge how similar the tumor and blood repertoires were. The public reads were quality trimmed at Q25 with fastp and then assembled into clones with MiXCR by TCRdb, keeping productive beta chains. TCRdb, not the authors, supplied the V and J calls. The sample records tens of thousands of clones, under 30% of which are singletons. The ten most abundant clones make up around 28% of the sample.

The rearranged chain carries TRBV13 and TRBJ2-5; TRBD2 matches 7 bases in the middle. Sequenced sample: blood. This clonotype originated in a female donor with papillary thyroid cancer or a benign thyroid nodule (not recorded which). Some clones in this sample may be carry-over from other donors' samples. At the DNA level, the sequence is TGTGCCAGCAGCTCGACCCCTGGGTCCGGGAGGGAGACCCAGTACTTC. Its protein product is CASSSTPGSGRETQYF.